The 7 T cell receptor beta chains in this list originate from one sample, sequenced in a study of B cell selection in AIRE deficiency. Measured with immunoSEQ multiplex PCR; TCRdb has only the in-frame clones, and not every one. This sample has some 25,000 clones, with approximately 97% found just once. CD4+CD127+ cells were sorted as the conventional CD4 T cells. Sequenced input: conventional CD4+ T cells sorted from PBMCs. The receptors derive from a human donor with AIRE deficiency.

This chain joins TRBV27 and TRBJ2-3, with 7 bases identical to TRBD2. Unmatched junction bases numbered 5, after V lost 7 bases and J lost 1 base. CDR3 length: 14 amino acids. The germline CDR1 and CDR2 sequences are MNHEY and SMNVEV (reference sequence). The CDR3 DNA sequence: TGTGCCAGCAATATAGCGGGCCGCACAGATACGCAGTATTTT. Protein product: CASNIAGRTDTQYF.

V and J are TRBV7-8 and TRBJ2-5, with TRBD1 matching 10 bases. This CDR3 has 16 amino acids. V was clipped by 1 base and J by 4 bases; unmatched bases: 6. Per the germline V gene, CDR1 is SGHVS and CDR2 is FQNEAQ. CDR3 residues: CASSLGGTGVLETQYF. In DNA form, the CDR3 reads TGTGCCAGCAGCTTAGGTGGGACAGGGGTGTTAGAGACCCAGTACTTC. Full variable domain (outside the CDR3, taken from reference TRBV7-8 and TRBJ2-5): GAGVSQSPRYKVAKRGQDVALRCDPISGHVSLFWYQQALGQGPEFLTYFQNEAQLDKSGLPSDRFFAERPEGSVSTLKIQRTQQEDSAVYLCASSLGGTGVLETQYFGPGTRLLVL.

CDR3 bases: TGCGCCAGCAGCTTGGAACTAGCGGGAGTAAATGAGCAGTTCTTC. Residues: CASSLELAGVNEQFF. V gene TRBV5-1 combines with J gene TRBJ2-1; 11 bases match TRBD2. J was trimmed by 7 bases and V by 0 bases; bases with no gene match: 3. Per the germline V gene, CDR1 is SGHRS and CDR2 is YFSETQ. There are 15 residues in the CDR3.

The CDR3 sequence: CASSPDSATNYGYTF. CDR3 bases: TGTGCCAGCTCACCCGATTCTGCGACTAACTATGGCTACACCTTC. V gene TRBV18 combines with J gene TRBJ1-2; D gene uncertain. Germline V CDR1 and CDR2: KGHSH, LQKENI. The ends were cut back, 3 bases at V and 0 bases at J, with 11 bases in the middle. The CDR3 loop spans 15 amino acids.

The chain employs TRBV7-6 and TRBJ1-3; no clear D. CDR3 length: 17 amino acids. Between the trimmed V and J ends, which lost 1 base and 0 bases, there was a span of 13 bases. Germline assignment: CDR1 SGHVS and CDR2 FNYEAQ. CDR3: CASSLVANQDSGNTIYF. CDR3 DNA: TGTGCCAGCAGCTTAGTTGCCAACCAAGACTCTGGAAACACCATATATTTT.

J is TRBJ2-7 and V is TRBV2; 7 nucleotides align to TRBD2. Germline values: CDR1 SNHLY, CDR2 FYNNEI. Germline trimming cut 7 bases from V and 3 bases from J; bases unmatched to any gene: 9. The CDR3 length is 14 residues. The CDR3 DNA reads as TGTGCCAGCAATGGACTAGTGGGGGGCTACGAGCAGTACTTC. Protein sequence: CASNGLVGGYEQYF.

The V and J genes are TRBV5-5 and TRBJ1-3; D not resolved. The CDR3 is 15 amino acids. V lost 3 bases and J 0 bases, leaving 10 bases between the germline ends. From germline, CDR1 is SGHKS and CDR2 YYEKEE (reference sequence). The CDR3 here is CASSYGPSSGNTIYF. The CDR3 DNA reads as TGTGCCAGCAGCTATGGACCTAGCTCTGGAAACACCATATATTTT.